This TCR beta chain was sequenced during a study of cytomegalovirus exposure and HLA in healthy donors. This clone was observed a single time. Antigen unknown. Study-level findings and limits: Among donors in an Asian-associated ancestry cluster, a later analysis reportedly found fewer N-insertions than the roughly 700-donor mean.

The V gene's germline CDR1 is MGHRA and CDR2 YSYEKL. CDR3 length equals 16 residues. With V trimmed by 3 bases and J by 3 bases, 10 bases remained unmatched. PCR primers comprised 60 Vbeta and 13 Jbeta primers. Assay used: immunoSEQ multiplex PCR; TCRdb lists only in-frame clones, some missing. The sample consists of some 150,000 clones, 65% to 85% of them appearing once. Input material: PBMCs. The sequence derives from a woman between 40 and 55 years old in good health and CMV-seropositive. The chain joins TRBV4-1 to TRBJ1-1; 7 nucleotides line up with TRBD1. CDR3 DNA sequence: TGCGCCAGCAGCCAGACCCGCGGACAGGTACACACTGAAGCTTTCTTT. It specifies CASSQTRGQVHTEAFF.